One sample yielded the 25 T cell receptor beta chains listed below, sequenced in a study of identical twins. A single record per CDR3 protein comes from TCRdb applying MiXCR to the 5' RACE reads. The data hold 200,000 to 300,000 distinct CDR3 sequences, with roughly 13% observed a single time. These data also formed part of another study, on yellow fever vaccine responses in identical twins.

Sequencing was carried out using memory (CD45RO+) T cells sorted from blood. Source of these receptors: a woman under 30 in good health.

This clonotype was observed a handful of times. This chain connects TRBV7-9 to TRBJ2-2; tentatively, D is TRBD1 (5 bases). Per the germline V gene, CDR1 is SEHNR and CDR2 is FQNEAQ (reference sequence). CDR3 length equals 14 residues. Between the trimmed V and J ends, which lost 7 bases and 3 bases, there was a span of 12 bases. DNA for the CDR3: TGTGCCAGCAACACAGGTGTTTACACCGGGGAGCTGTTTTTT. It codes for CASNTGVYTGELFF.

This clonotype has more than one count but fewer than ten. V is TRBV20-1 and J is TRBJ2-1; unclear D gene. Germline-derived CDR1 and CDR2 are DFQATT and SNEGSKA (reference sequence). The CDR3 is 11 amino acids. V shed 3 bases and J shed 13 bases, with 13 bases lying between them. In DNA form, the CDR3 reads TGCAGTGCTAGGGCCGACTCCTACCAGTTCTTC. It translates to CSARADSYQFF.

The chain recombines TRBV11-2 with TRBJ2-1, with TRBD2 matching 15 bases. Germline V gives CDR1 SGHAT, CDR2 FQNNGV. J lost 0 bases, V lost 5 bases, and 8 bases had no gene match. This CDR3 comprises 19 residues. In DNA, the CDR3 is TGTGCCAGCAGCCCAGGGACTAGCGGGGGGTGGGACTCCTACAATGAGCAGTTCTTC. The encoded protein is CASSPGTSGGWDSYNEQFF.

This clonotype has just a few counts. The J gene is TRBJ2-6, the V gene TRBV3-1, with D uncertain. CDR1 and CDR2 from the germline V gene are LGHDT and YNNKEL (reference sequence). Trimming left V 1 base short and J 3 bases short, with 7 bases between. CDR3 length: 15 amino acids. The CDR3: CASSQGSGGANVLTF. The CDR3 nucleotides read TGTGCCAGCAGCCAAGGTTCAGGTGGGGCCAACGTCCTGACTTTC. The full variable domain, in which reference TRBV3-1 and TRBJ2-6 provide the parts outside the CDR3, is DTAVSQTPKYLVTQMGNDKSIKCEQNLGHDTMYWYKQDSKKFLKIMFSYNNKELIINETVPNRFSPKSPDKAHLNLHINSLELGDSAVYFCASSQGSGGANVLTFGAGSRLTVL.

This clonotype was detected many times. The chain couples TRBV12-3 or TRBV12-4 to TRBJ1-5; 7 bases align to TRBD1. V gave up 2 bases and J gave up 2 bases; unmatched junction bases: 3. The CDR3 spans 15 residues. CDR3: CASSLNRGGNQPQHF. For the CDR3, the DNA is TGTGCCAGCAGTTTAAACAGGGGTGGCAATCAGCCCCAGCATTTT.

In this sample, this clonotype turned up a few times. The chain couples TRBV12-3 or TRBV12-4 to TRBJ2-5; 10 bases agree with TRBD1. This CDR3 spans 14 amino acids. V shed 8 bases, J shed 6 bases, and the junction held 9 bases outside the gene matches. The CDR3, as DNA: TGTGCCAGCGGTAGACAGGGGGCGCGGAAGACCCAGTACTTC. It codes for CASGRQGARKTQYF.

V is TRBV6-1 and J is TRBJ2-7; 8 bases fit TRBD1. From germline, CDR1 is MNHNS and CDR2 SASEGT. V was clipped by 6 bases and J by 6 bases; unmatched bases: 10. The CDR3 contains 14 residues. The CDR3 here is CASSPRGRGPEQYF. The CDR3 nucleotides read TGTGCCAGCAGCCCCCGGGGCAGGGGGCCCGAGCAGTACTTC.

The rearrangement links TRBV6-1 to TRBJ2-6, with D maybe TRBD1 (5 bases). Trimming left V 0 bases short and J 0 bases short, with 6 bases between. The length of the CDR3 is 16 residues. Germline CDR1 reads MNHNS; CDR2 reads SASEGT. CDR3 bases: TGTGCCAGCAGTGAAGCGGGGCGCTCTGGGGCCAACGTCCTGACTTTC. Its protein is CASSEAGRSGANVLTF.

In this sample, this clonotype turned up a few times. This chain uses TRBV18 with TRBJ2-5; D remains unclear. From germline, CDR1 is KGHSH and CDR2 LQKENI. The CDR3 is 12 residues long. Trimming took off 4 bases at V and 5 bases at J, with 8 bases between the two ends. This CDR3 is CASSRAGETQYF. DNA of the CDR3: TGTGCCAGCTCACGGGCCGGGGAGACCCAGTACTTC.

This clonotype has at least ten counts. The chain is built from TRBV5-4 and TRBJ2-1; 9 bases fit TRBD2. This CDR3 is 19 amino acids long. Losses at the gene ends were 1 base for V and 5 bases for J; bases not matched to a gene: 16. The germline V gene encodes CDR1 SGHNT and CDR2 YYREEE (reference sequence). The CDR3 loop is CASSLSQGIGLARNNEQFF. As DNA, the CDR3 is TGTGCCAGCAGCTTGTCACAGGGGATTGGACTAGCGCGAAACAATGAGCAGTTCTTC.

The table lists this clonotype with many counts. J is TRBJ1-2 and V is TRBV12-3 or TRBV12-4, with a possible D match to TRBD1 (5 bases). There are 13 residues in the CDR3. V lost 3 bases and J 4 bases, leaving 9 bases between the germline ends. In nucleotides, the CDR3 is TGTGCCAGCAGTTTTAAAGGGGCCTATGGCTACACCTTC. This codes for CASSFKGAYGYTF.

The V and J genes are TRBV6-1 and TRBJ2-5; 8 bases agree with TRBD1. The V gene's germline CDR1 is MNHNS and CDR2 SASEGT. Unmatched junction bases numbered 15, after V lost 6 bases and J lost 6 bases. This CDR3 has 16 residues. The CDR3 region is CASSEIDGQGAKTQYF. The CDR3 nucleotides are TGTGCCAGCAGCGAAATCGATGGGCAGGGGGCGAAGACCCAGTACTTC.

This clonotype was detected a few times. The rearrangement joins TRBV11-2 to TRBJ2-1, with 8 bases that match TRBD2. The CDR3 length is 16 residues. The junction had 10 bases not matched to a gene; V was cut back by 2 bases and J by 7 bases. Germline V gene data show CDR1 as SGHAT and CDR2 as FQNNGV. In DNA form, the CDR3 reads TGTGCCAGCAGCTTAATAAGCGGGGGCCCGAAGAATGAGCAGTTCTTC. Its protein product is CASSLISGGPKNEQFF.

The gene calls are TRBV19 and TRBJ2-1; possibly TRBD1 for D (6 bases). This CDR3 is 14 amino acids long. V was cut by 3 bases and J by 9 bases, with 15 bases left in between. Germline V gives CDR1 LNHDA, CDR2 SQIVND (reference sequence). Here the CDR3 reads CASSIGGRVGEQFF. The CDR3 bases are TGTGCCAGTAGTATTGGGGGCAGGGTGGGTGAGCAGTTCTTC.

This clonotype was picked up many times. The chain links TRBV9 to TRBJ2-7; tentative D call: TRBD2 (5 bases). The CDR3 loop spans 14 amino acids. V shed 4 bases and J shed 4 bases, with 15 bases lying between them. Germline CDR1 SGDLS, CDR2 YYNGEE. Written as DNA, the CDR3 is TGTGCCAGCAGCCCCCGGTCGGGGTCGTACGAGCAGTACTTC. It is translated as CASSPRSGSYEQYF.

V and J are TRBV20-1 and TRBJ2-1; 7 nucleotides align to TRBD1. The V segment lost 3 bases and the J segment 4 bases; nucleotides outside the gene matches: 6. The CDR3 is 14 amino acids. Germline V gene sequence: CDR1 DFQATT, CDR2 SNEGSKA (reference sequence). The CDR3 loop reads CSARAGTAYNEQFF. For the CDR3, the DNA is TGCAGTGCTAGGGCCGGGACAGCGTACAATGAGCAGTTCTTC.

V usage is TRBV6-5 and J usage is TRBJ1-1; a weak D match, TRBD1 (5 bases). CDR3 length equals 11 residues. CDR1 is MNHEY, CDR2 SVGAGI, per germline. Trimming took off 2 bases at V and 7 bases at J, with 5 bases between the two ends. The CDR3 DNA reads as TGTGCCAGCAGTTACAGGGGTGAAGCTTTCTTT. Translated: CASSYRGEAFF.

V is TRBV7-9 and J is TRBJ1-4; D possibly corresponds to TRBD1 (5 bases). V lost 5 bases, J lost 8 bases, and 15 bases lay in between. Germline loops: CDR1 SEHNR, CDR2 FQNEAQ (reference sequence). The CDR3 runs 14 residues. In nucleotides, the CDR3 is TGTGCCAGCAGCGACCGGGACTTTGAAGAAAAACTGTTTTTT. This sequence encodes CASSDRDFEEKLFF.

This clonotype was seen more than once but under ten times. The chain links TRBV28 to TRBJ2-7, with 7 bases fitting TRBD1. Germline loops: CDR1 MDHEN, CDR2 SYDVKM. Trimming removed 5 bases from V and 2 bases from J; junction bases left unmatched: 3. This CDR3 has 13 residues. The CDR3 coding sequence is TGTGCCAGCAGTCACGGGACAGCCTACGAGCAGTACTTC. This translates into CASSHGTAYEQYF.

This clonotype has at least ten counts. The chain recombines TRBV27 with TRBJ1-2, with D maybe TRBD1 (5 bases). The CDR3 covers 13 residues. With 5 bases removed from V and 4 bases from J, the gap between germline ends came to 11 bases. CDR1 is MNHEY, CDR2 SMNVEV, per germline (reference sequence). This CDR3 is CASSQRDFYGYTF. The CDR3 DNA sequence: TGTGCCAGCAGTCAAAGGGACTTCTATGGCTACACCTTC.

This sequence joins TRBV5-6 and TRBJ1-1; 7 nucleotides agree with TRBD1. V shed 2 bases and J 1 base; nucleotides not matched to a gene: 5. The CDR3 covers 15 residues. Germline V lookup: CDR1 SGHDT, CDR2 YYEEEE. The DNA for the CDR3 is TGTGCCAGCAGCTTCCGGGACAGATGGAACACTGAAGCTTTCTTT. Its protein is CASSFRDRWNTEAFF.

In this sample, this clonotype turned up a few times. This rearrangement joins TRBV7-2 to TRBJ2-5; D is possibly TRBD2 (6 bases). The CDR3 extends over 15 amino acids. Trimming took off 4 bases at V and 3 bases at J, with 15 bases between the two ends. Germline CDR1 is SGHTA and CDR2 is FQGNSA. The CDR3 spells CASSWRLVSKETQYF. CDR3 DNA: TGTGCCAGCAGCTGGCGACTAGTCTCCAAAGAGACCCAGTACTTC.

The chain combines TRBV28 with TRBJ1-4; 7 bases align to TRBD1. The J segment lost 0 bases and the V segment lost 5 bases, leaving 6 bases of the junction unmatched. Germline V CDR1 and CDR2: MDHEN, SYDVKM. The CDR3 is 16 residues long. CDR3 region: CASSPQDRATNEKLFF. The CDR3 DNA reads TGTGCCAGCAGTCCCCAAGACAGGGCAACTAATGAAAAACTGTTTTTT.

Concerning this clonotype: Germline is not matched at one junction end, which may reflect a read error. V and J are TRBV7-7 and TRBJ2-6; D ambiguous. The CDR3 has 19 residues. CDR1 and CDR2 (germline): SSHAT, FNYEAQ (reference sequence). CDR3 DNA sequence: TGTGCTAGCAGCTTAGCCCGCCGGAACCGAACCTCTGGGGCCAACGTCCTGACTTTC. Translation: CASSLARRNRTSGANVLTF.

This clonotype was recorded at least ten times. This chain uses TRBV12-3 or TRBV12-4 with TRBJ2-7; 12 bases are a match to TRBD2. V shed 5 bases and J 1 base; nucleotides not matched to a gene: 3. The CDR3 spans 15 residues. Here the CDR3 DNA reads TGTGCCAGCAGTCGGACTAGCGGGACGTCCTACGAGCAGTACTTC. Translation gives CASSRTSGTSYEQYF.